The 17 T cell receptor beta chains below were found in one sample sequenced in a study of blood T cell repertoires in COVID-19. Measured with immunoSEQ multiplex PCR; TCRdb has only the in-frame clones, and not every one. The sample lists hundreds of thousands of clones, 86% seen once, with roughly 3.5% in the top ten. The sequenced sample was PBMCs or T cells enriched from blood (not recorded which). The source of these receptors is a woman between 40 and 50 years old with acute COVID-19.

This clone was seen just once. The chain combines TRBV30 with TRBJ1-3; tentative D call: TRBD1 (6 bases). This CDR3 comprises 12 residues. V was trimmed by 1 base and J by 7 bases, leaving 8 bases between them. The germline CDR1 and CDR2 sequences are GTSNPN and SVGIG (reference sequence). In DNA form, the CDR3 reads TGTGCCTGGAGTGGGGGGCCGAACACCATATATTTT. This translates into CAWSGGPNTIYF.

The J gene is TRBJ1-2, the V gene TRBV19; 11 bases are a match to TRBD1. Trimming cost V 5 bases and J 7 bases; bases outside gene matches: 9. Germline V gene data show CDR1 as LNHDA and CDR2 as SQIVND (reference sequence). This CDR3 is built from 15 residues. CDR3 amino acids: CASSGTGTGGRGYTF. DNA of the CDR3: TGTGCCAGTAGTGGTACCGGGACAGGGGGTCGTGGCTACACCTTC.

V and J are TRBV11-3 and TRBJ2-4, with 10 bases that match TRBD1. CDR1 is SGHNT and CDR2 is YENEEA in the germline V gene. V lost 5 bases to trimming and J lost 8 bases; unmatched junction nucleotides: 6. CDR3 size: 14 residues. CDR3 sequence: CASSLGQGIDIQYF. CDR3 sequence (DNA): TGTGCCAGCAGCCTGGGACAGGGGATTGACATTCAGTACTTC. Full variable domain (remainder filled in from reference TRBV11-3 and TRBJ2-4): EAGVVQSPRYKIIEKKQPVAFWCNPISGHNTLYWYLQNLGQGPELLIRYENEEAVDDSQLPKDRFSAERLKGVDSTLKIQPAELGDSAVYLCASSLGQGIDIQYFGAGTRLSVL.

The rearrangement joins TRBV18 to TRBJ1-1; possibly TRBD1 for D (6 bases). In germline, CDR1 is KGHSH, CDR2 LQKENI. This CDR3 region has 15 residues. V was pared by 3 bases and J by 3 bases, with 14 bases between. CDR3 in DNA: TGTGCCAGCTCACCTACAAGGGGGGGGCACACTGAAGCTTTCTTT. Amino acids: CASSPTRGGHTEAFF.

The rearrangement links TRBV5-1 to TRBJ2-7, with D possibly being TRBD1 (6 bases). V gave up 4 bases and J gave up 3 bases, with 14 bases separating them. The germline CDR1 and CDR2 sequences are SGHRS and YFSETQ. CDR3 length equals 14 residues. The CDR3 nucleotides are TGCGCCAGCAGCGTCGGACAGCCAAGCTACGAGCAGTACTTC. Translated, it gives CASSVGQPSYEQYF. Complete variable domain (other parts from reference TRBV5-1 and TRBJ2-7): KAGVTQTPRYLIKTRGQQVTLSCSPISGHRSVSWYQQTPGQGLQFLFEYFSETQRNKGNFPGRFSGRQFSNSRSEMNVSTLELGDSALYLCASSVGQPSYEQYFGPGTRLTVT.

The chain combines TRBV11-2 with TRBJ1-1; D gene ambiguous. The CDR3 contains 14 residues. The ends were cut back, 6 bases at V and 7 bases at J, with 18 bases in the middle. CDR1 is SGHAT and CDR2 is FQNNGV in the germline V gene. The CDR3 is CASSFSPSTGEAFF. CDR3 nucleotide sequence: TGTGCCAGCAGTTTTTCCCCCTCCACGGGTGAAGCTTTCTTT. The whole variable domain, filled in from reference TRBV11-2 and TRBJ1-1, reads EAGVAQSPRYKIIEKRQSVAFWCNPISGHATLYWYQQILGQGPKLLIQFQNNGVVDDSQLPKDRFSAERLKGVDSTLKIQPAKLEDSAVYLCASSFSPSTGEAFFGQGTRLTVV.

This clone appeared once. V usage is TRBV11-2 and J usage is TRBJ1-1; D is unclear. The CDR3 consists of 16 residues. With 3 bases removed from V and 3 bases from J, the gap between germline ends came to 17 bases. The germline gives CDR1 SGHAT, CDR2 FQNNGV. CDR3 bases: TGTGCCAGCAGCTTGGGTCGTGTGCGGCGTGACACTGAAGCTTTCTTT. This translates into CASSLGRVRRDTEAFF.

The DNA for the CDR3 is TGTGCCAGCAGCCCCTTCGAGCGGGAGGGTTACGAGCAGTACTTC. Translated: CASSPFEREGYEQYF. This chain uses TRBV7-8 with TRBJ2-7; 10 bases are a match to TRBD2. The CDR3 covers 15 residues. Trimming took 5 bases from V and 4 from J; bases not matched to a gene: 8. Germline CDR1 reads SGHVS; CDR2 reads FQNEAQ.

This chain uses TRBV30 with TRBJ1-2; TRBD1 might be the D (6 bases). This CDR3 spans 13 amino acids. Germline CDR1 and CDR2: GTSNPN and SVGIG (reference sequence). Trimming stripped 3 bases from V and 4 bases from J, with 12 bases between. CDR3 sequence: CAWSSDRAYGYTF. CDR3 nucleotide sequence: TGTGCCTGGAGCTCGGACAGAGCCTATGGCTACACCTTC.

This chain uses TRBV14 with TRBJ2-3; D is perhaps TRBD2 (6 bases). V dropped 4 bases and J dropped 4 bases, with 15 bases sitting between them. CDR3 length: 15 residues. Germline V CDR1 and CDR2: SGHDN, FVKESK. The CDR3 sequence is CASSPSGGASDTQYF. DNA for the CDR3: TGTGCCAGCAGCCCCTCCGGGGGAGCATCAGATACGCAGTATTTT.

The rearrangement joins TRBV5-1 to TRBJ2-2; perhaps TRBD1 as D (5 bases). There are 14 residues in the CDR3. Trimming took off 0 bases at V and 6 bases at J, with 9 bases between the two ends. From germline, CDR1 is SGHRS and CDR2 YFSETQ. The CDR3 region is CASSLETVPGELFF. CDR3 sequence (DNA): TGCGCCAGCAGCTTGGAGACAGTTCCCGGGGAGCTGTTTTTT.

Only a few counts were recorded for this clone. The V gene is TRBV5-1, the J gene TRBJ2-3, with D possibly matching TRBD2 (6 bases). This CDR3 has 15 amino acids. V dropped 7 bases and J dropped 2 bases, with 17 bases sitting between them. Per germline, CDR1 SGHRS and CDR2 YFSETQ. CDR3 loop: CASGPRGGTTDTQYF. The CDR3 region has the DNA TGCGCCAGCGGGCCCCGGGGCGGGACCACAGATACGCAGTATTTT.

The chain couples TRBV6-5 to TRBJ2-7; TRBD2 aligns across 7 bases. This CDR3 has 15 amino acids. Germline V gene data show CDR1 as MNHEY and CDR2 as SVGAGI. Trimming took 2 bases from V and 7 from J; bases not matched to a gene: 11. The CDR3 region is CASSYDGLGPREQYF. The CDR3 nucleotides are TGTGCCAGCAGTTACGACGGACTAGGACCCAGGGAGCAGTACTTC.

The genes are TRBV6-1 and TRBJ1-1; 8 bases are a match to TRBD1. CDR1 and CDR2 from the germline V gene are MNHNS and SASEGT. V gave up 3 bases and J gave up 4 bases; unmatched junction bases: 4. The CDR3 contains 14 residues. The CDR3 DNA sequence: TGTGCCAGCAGTGACAGGGGGCGAGGCACTGAAGCTTTCTTT. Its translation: CASSDRGRGTEAFF.

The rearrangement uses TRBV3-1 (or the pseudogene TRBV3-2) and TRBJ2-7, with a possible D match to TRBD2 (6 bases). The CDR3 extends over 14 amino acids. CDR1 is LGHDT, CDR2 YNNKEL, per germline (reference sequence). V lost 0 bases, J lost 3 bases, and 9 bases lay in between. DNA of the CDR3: TGTGCCAGCAGCCAAGATAGCGGCTACTACGAGCAGTACTTC. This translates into CASSQDSGYYEQYF.

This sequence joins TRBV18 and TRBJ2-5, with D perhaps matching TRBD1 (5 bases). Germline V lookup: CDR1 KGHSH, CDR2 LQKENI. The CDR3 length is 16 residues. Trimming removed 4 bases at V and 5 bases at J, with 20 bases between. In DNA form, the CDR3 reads TGTGCCAGCTCACTCCGGAGACAGCCATACCCGGAGACCCAGTACTTC. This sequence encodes CASSLRRQPYPETQYF.

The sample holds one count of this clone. CDR3 DNA: TGCAGTGCTAGTCGCCCGGGACTAGCGGTGTACAATGAGCAGTTCTTC. It translates to CSASRPGLAVYNEQFF. The chain uses TRBV20-1 and TRBJ2-1; 11 nucleotides match TRBD2. The CDR3 sequence is 16 residues long. V lost 3 bases to trimming and J lost 4 bases; unmatched junction nucleotides: 8. Germline assignment: CDR1 DFQATT and CDR2 SNEGSKA (reference sequence).